This TCR beta chain was sequenced in a study of T cells in Graves' hyperthyroidism and ophthalmopathy. The CDR3 sequence is 14 residues long. CDR1 and CDR2 from the germline V gene are SGHAT and FQNNGV. The germline V and J ends were trimmed by 6 bases and 2 bases, with 11 bases remaining between them. The CDR3 regions of TCR beta were amplified from RNA transcripts. First-round RT-PCR with HTBI primers amplified the TCR CDR3 region. TCRdb recomputed calls from the multiplex PCR reads with MiXCR, one row per CDR3 protein. The data hold about 640,000 distinct CDR3 sequences, with less than 25% observed a single time. Study-wide findings and caveats: Using 13 V-J features, a model discriminated ophthalmopathy from stable hyperthyroidism. Most clonotypes expanded in the thyroid (above 0.001) were also present in blood.

In this sample, this clonotype turned up many times. Its antigen is not known. Ophthalmopathy cases scored 3 or more on the Clinical Activity Score and 4 or more on NOSPECS grade, with duration below 3 months. Uncontrolled infection, other autoimmune disease, pregnancy and lactation each barred patients from inclusion. The sample comprised blood. The J gene is TRBJ2-1, the V gene TRBV11-2; D remains ambiguous. The sequence was obtained from a young man with Graves' ophthalmopathy. CDR3 sequence (DNA): TGTGCCAGCAGTTACGCGACGGCCTACAATGAGCAGTTCTTC. Amino acids: CASSYATAYNEQFF.